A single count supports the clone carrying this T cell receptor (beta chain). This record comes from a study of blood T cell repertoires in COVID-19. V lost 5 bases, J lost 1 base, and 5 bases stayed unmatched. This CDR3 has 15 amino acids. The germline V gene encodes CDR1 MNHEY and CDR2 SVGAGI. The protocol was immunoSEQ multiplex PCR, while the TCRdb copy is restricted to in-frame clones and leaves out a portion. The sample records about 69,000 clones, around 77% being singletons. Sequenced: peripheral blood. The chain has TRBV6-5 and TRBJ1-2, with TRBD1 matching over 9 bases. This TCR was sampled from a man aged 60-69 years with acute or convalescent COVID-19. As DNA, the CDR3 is TGTGCCAGCAGTCTGGGACAGGGCCTTAACTATGGCTACACCTTC. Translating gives CASSLGQGLNYGYTF.